This T cell receptor (beta chain) came from a study of patients and donors after allogeneic stem cell transplantation. This clonotype was recorded a few times. One entry per CDR3 protein, called by TCRdb with MiXCR from the RT-PCR reads. In the table there are 190,000 or so distinct CDR3 sequences, 41% of which are singletons. This receptor was taken from a human donor who was either an allogeneic HSCT recipient or a stem cell or donor lymphocyte infusion donor (not recorded which). It is not recorded whose cells these are; they may come from a transplant donor. Sequences were obtained from blood, either unsorted or a sorted T cell fraction (not recorded which).

The CDR3 sequence: CSTIGPLYGYTF. The CDR3 region has the DNA TGCAGTACAATTGGGCCGCTCTATGGCTACACCTTC. V is TRBV20-1 and J is TRBJ1-2; D is unclear. The germline V gene has CDR1 DFQATT and CDR2 SNEGSKA (reference sequence). Trimming took 8 bases from V and 4 from J, leaving 14 bases between them. This CDR3 has 12 residues.